This is a list of T cell receptor beta chains from one sample in a study of STAT5B mutations in CD4+ large granular lymphocyte leukemia. This table comes from immunoSEQ multiplex PCR, and its TCRdb copy is limited to in-frame clones, with some not included. The sample lists 30,000 to 35,000 clones; less than 70% were seen once. The material sequenced was CD4+ T cells from blood buffy coats. These receptors were obtained from a human donor in good health. The CDR3 runs from the conserved cysteine through the conserved F or W. The order of the fields is D gene, J gene, clone size, V gene, CDR3 protein, CDR3 DNA. The D gene is left open where the match is weak. Clone sizes are given selectively: once, few, many, or a class where the clone is expanded.

D: -
J: TRBJ1-3
size: -
V: TRBV4-1
CDR3: CASSYNPRENTIYF
DNA: TGCGCCAGCAGCTACAATCCCAGGGAAAACACCATATATTTT

D: TRBD2
J: TRBJ2-1
size: -
V: TRBV9
CDR3: CASSVAGTSGGASRNEQFF
DNA: TGTGCCAGCAGCGTAGCAGGGACTAGCGGGGGGGCCTCACGGAATGAGCAGTTCTTC

D: TRBD1
J: TRBJ1-2
size: -
V: TRBV4-3
CDR3: CASSQDRGRTGYTF
DNA: TGCGCCAGCAGCCAAGACAGGGGGCGAACTGGCTACACCTTC

D: TRBD1
J: TRBJ1-1
size: -
V: TRBV6-5
CDR3: CASSYSTGTREAFF
DNA: TGTGCCAGCAGTTACTCGACAGGGACTCGTGAAGCTTTCTTT

D: TRBD1
J: TRBJ2-7
size: -
V: TRBV25-1
CDR3: CASSEAGTGGFEQYF
DNA: TGTGCCAGCAGTGAAGCGGGGACAGGGGGCTTCGAGCAGTACTTC

D: -
J: TRBJ2-5
size: -
V: TRBV6-1
CDR3: CASRGGRETRTQYF
DNA: TGTGCCAGCAGGGGGGGTCGGGAGACGAGGACCCAGTACTTC

D: TRBD2
J: TRBJ2-2
size: once
V: TRBV4-2
CDR3: CASSQGLAGAPGGELFF
DNA: TGTGCCAGCAGCCAAGGACTAGCGGGGGCCCCGGGTGGGGAGCTGTTTTTT

D: -
J: TRBJ2-6
size: -
V: TRBV28
CDR3: CASSPRTVSGANVLTF
DNA: TGTGCCAGCAGTCCGCGGACGGTCTCTGGGGCCAACGTCCTGACTTTC

D: TRBD2
J: TRBJ2-5
size: -
V: TRBV9
CDR3: CASSVTPGGETQYF
DNA: TGTGCCAGCAGCGTCACACCGGGGGGTGAGACCCAGTACTTC

D: -
J: TRBJ1-6
size: few
V: TRBV5-6
CDR3: CASSWEAGIGSPLHF
DNA: TGTGCCAGCAGCTGGGAAGCGGGAATAGGTTCACCCCTCCACTTT

D: -
J: TRBJ2-7
size: -
V: TRBV13
CDR3: CASSQPTGLAIPGEQYF
DNA: TGTGCCAGCAGCCAACCTACCGGGTTGGCTATTCCCGGCGAGCAGTACTTC

D: -
J: TRBJ2-2
size: -
V: TRBV11-3
CDR3: CASSLGQLNTGELFF
DNA: TGTGCCAGCAGCTTAGGTCAGCTTAACACCGGGGAGCTGTTTTTT

D: TRBD1
J: TRBJ1-2
size: -
V: TRBV9
CDR3: CASSRGDYGYTF
DNA: TGTGCCAGTAGCAGGGGGGACTATGGCTACACCTTC

D: -
J: TRBJ2-7
size: -
V: TRBV6-6
CDR3: CASSAEREVQYF
DNA: TGTGCCAGCAGTGCGGAGAGGGAGGTGCAGTACTTC